Below, 21 T cell receptor beta chains from the same sample are listed, as sequenced in a study of blood T cell repertoires in COVID-19. Method: immunoSEQ multiplex PCR; TCRdb's copy keeps in-frame clones and lacks some. The data contain roughly 110,000 clones, about 90% of them singletons. Sequenced material: peripheral blood. The receptors shown here come from a man aged 35 to 55 with active or convalescent COVID-19.

The V call is TRBV28, the J call TRBJ2-7; 7 bases line up with TRBD1. J lost 6 bases, V lost 2 bases, and 13 bases had no gene match. Germline values: CDR1 MDHEN, CDR2 SYDVKM. The CDR3 has 16 amino acids. The CDR3 is CASSLGMGQYSTEQYF. The DNA of the CDR3 is TGTGCCAGCAGTTTAGGGATGGGACAGTATAGTACCGAGCAGTACTTC.

The V gene is TRBV28, the J gene TRBJ2-5, with 7 bases aligning to TRBD1. V lost 3 bases to trimming and J lost 2 bases; unmatched junction nucleotides: 0. The CDR3 consists of 13 residues. CDR1 MDHEN and CDR2 SYDVKM come from the germline V gene. The CDR3: CASSFRGQETQYF. The DNA of the CDR3 is TGTGCCAGCAGTTTCAGGGGGCAAGAGACCCAGTACTTC.

The rearrangement uses TRBV18 and TRBJ1-4, with D uncertain. The CDR3 is made up of 17 amino acids. CDR1 KGHSH and CDR2 LQKENI come from the germline V gene. V was pared by 6 bases and J by 0 bases, with 17 bases between. CDR3 sequence (DNA): TGTGCCAGCTCGCCTCGTGTACAGCAGGCAACTAATGAAAAACTGTTTTTT. It translates to CASSPRVQQATNEKLFF.

The chain recombines TRBV5-1 with TRBJ2-7; 9 bases fit TRBD2. Germline assignment: CDR1 SGHRS and CDR2 YFSETQ. The CDR3 consists of 14 residues. V lost 0 bases to trimming and J lost 6 bases; unmatched junction nucleotides: 4. The CDR3 region is CASSLDRGRGEQYF. CDR3 sequence (DNA): TGCGCCAGCAGCTTGGATCGCGGGAGGGGCGAGCAGTACTTC.

This sequence joins TRBV30 and TRBJ1-1; possibly TRBD1 for D (6 bases). CDR1 and CDR2 from the germline V gene are GTSNPN and SVGIG (reference sequence). The V gene lost 5 bases and the J gene lost 0 bases, with 16 bases spanning the gap. The CDR3 sequence is 15 residues long. The CDR3 sequence: CAWAGQTYMNTEAFF. As DNA, the CDR3 is TGTGCCTGGGCCGGACAGACCTACATGAACACTGAAGCTTTCTTT. Using reference TRBV30 and TRBJ1-1 for the parts outside the CDR3, the full variable domain is SQTIHQWPATLVQPVGSPLSLECTVEGTSNPNLYWYRQAAGRGLQLLFYSVGIGQISSEVPQNLSASRPQDRQFILSSKKLLLSDSGFYLCAWAGQTYMNTEAFFGQGTRLTVV.

This clone was seen a handful of times. The V gene is TRBV19, the J gene TRBJ2-3; the D is unclear. Between the trimmed V and J ends, which lost 3 bases and 1 base, there was a span of 14 bases. The CDR3 has 16 amino acids. Per germline, CDR1 LNHDA and CDR2 SQIVND (reference sequence). Here the CDR3 DNA reads TGTGCCAGTAGTATCGGTAGGCAGGTTGGCACAGATACGCAGTATTTT. Residues: CASSIGRQVGTDTQYF.

The chain is built from TRBV24-1 and TRBJ2-7; D gene uncertain. The ends were cut back, 5 bases at V and 3 bases at J, with 10 bases in the middle. The CDR3 is 13 amino acids. Germline V gives CDR1 KGHDR, CDR2 SFDVKD. CDR3 amino acids: CATSGDNRYEQYF. The DNA of the CDR3 is TGTGCCACCAGTGGAGATAACCGCTACGAGCAGTACTTC.

The chain has TRBV27 and TRBJ2-2; 9 nucleotides align to TRBD1. Trimming removed 7 bases from V and 3 bases from J; junction bases left unmatched: 12. Germline V CDR1 and CDR2: MNHEY, SMNVEV (reference sequence). This CDR3 has 17 amino acids. The CDR3 nucleotides read TGTGCCAGCACAAGGACAGGGGAGGGTATTTACACCGGGGAGCTGTTTTTT. Translated, it gives CASTRTGEGIYTGELFF.

The CDR3 nucleotides read TGCAGCGCTCGAGCGGGCTCCTACAATGAGCAGTTCTTC. Translation: CSARAGSYNEQFF. The V call is TRBV29-1, the J call TRBJ2-1; possibly TRBD2 for D (6 bases). The germline V gene encodes CDR1 SQVTM and CDR2 ANQGSEA. The V end lost 7 bases, the J end lost 0 bases, and 10 bases lay between the germline ends. The CDR3 is made up of 13 amino acids.

The V call is TRBV19, the J call TRBJ2-7; 7 nucleotides align to TRBD2. The V and J ends lost 5 bases and 6 bases, in that order; junction bases with no gene match: 10. Germline assignment: CDR1 LNHDA and CDR2 SQIVND (reference sequence). This CDR3 contains 14 residues. For the CDR3, the DNA is TGTGCCAGTAGTTCCGGGGGGACGCGGGGCGAGCAGTACTTC. Its translation is CASSSGGTRGEQYF.

This clone was seen a single time. The V gene is TRBV9, the J gene TRBJ1-6, with a possible D match to TRBD1 (6 bases). Trimming removed 5 bases from V and 7 bases from J, with 16 bases in between. Germline-derived CDR1 and CDR2 are SGDLS and YYNGEE. This CDR3 region has 15 residues. The CDR3 DNA reads as TGTGCCAGCAGTCCTGGACAGCAGTCGAATTCACCCCTCCACTTT. This gives the protein CASSPGQQSNSPLHF.

The CDR3 bases are TGCGCCAGCAGCTTAGGACAGAATTCACCCCTCCACTTT. It is translated as CASSLGQNSPLHF. This rearrangement joins TRBV5-1 to TRBJ1-6; D possibly corresponds to TRBD1 (6 bases). The germline CDR1 and CDR2 sequences are SGHRS and YFSETQ. CDR3 length equals 13 residues. The V end was cut by 2 bases, the J end by 7 bases, with 7 bases between.

The chain recombines TRBV13 with TRBJ1-3, with D possibly TRBD1 on 5 matching bases. Germline assignment: CDR1 PRHDT and CDR2 FYEKMQ (reference sequence). V was pared by 5 bases and J by 0 bases, with 23 bases between. CDR3 length: 19 amino acids. The CDR3 DNA is TGTGCCAGCAGCCCCTTATTACAGGTGACGGTCCGCTCTGGAAACACCATATATTTT. This sequence encodes CASSPLLQVTVRSGNTIYF.

This clone was recorded only once. This chain connects TRBV2 to TRBJ1-1, with D perhaps TRBD1 (5 bases). The CDR3 loop spans 14 amino acids. V was shortened by 4 bases and J by 10 bases, with 19 bases between the two germline ends. Germline-derived CDR1 and CDR2 are SNHLY and FYNNEI. The CDR3 region has the DNA TGTGCCAGCAGTGGGGGTCCGGGGGGGATCGGAGCTTTCTTT. This sequence encodes CASSGGPGGIGAFF.

The V and J genes are TRBV5-4 and TRBJ2-7, with a possible D match to TRBD1 (6 bases). Germline V gives CDR1 SGHNT, CDR2 YYREEE (reference sequence). CDR3 size: 15 residues. With 5 bases removed from V and 1 base from J, the gap between germline ends came to 16 bases. CDR3 residues: CASSLPGTSSYEQYF. Here the CDR3 DNA reads TGTGCCAGCAGTCTGCCCGGGACATCTTCCTACGAGCAGTACTTC.

This clone was detected once. This CDR3 is CASSSSGSSTDTQYF. In DNA form, the CDR3 reads TGCGCCAGCAGCTCAAGCGGGAGCAGCACAGATACGCAGTATTTT. The chain employs TRBV5-1 and TRBJ2-3; TRBD2 aligns across 8 bases. Germline V gene sequence: CDR1 SGHRS, CDR2 YFSETQ. V gave up 3 bases and J gave up 0 bases; unmatched junction bases: 3. This CDR3 has 15 amino acids.

The chain employs TRBV2 and TRBJ2-7; 9 bases are shared with TRBD1. The length of the CDR3 is 16 residues. The germline V gene encodes CDR1 SNHLY and CDR2 FYNNEI. V was pared by 4 bases and J by 4 bases, with 11 bases of the junction left unmatched. This CDR3 is CASSGLPGQGPYEQYF. DNA of the CDR3: TGTGCCAGCAGTGGGCTACCGGGACAGGGCCCTTACGAGCAGTACTTC.

The chain uses TRBV3-1 (or the pseudogene TRBV3-2) and TRBJ1-1; D possibly corresponds to TRBD1 (6 bases). V lost 8 bases and J lost 5, with 18 bases in between. Germline-derived CDR1 and CDR2 are LGHDT and YNNKEL (reference sequence). CDR3 length: 14 residues. The CDR3 loop is CASGGGPKRTEAFF. For the CDR3, the DNA is TGTGCCAGCGGTGGGGGCCCGAAGAGAACTGAAGCTTTCTTT.

The chain has TRBV9 and TRBJ2-7; D unresolved. CDR3 length equals 15 residues. Trimming removed 3 bases at V and 1 base at J, with 14 bases between. The germline V gene encodes CDR1 SGDLS and CDR2 YYNGEE. CDR3 nucleotide sequence: TGTGCCAGCAGCGGAGAGAGCGACCATTCCTACGAGCAGTACTTC. This codes for CASSGESDHSYEQYF.

V gene TRBV19 combines with J gene TRBJ2-7, with 7 positions matching TRBD2. CDR1 is LNHDA, CDR2 SQIVND, per germline (reference sequence). This CDR3 has 14 amino acids. Unmatched junction bases numbered 6, after V lost 6 bases and J lost 1 base. DNA of the CDR3: TGTGCCAGTAGCGCCCCTAGCGGATCCTACGAGCAGTACTTC. This translates into CASSAPSGSYEQYF.

The chain has TRBV21-1 and TRBJ1-5; TRBD1 is the table's D call and was not checked against the DNA. TRBV21-1 is a pseudogene segment. The CDR3 runs 17 residues. For the CDR3, the DNA is TGTGCCAGCAGCAAAGTGAGGTTCAGGGGCAGCAATCAGCCCCAGCATTTT. Encoded protein: CASSKVRFRGSNQPQHF.